The subject of this entry is one T cell receptor beta chain. In the source study's methods: Amplification of reference gene primers provided the estimated nucleated cell counts. The table came from immunoSEQ multiplex PCR; TCRdb's copy has only in-frame clones and leaves some out. V and J calls and clone size are as listed in that table; D and trimming were resolved from the DNA. The sample has about 400,000 clones, just under 90% seen once. V dropped 4 bases and J dropped 3; count of bases not matched to a gene: 4. Germline V gene sequence: CDR1 KGHSH, CDR2 LQKENI. CDR3 length: 14 amino acids. Donors in Cohort 3 counted as recovered after two negative PCRs, clearance, or symptom resolution. This specimen belongs to a study of blood T cell repertoires in COVID-19. At the level of the study: Nucleic acid was either cDNA or gDNA, and it came from T cells, B-cell-depleted T cells, or PBMCs.

This TCR was sampled from a woman in her twenties or thirties who had recovered from COVID-19. What was sequenced was PBMCs or T cells enriched from blood (not recorded which). V gene TRBV18 combines with J gene TRBJ1-1, with 8 bases fitting TRBD1. The CDR3 protein is CASSQGQGYTEAFF. The CDR3 DNA follows: TGTGCCAGCTCACAAGGACAGGGATACACTGAAGCTTTCTTT.